One and the same sample provided the 16 T cell receptor beta chains below, sequenced in a study of CD8 T cells in Susac syndrome. With random hexamers, reverse transcription was performed on about 0.5 to 1 ug of RNA. TCRdb redid the calling of the immunoSEQ multiplex PCR reads with MiXCR, one entry per CDR3 protein. The sample records about 200,000 distinct CDR3 sequences, roughly 96% being singletons. What was sequenced was CD4+ T cells from PBMCs. Receptors originate from a human donor with multiple sclerosis.

This clonotype was seen once. V is TRBV9 and J is TRBJ2-2; D is undetermined. The CDR3 runs to 14 residues. Germline V CDR1 and CDR2: SGDLS, YYNGEE. V shed 0 bases and J shed 7 bases, with 10 bases lying between them. The CDR3: CASSVAAGSGELFF. CDR3 nucleotides: TGTGCCAGCAGCGTAGCCGCTGGAAGCGGGGAGCTGTTTTTT.

The rearrangement joins TRBV5-1 to TRBJ1-6; no firm D call. Germline CDR1 reads SGHRS; CDR2 reads YFSETQ. Trimming cost V 4 bases and J 1 base, with 12 bases left between them. The CDR3 sequence is 16 residues long. Here the CDR3 reads CASSLESRSYNSPLHF. The CDR3 coding sequence is TGCGCCAGCAGCCTGGAGAGCCGATCCTATAATTCACCCCTCCACTTT.

The CDR3 DNA reads TGTGCCTGGAGTGGGGTCGGGAGCTCCTACAATGAGCAGTTCTTC. Protein product: CAWSGVGSSYNEQFF. V gene TRBV30 combines with J gene TRBJ2-1; D might be TRBD2 (6 bases). The CDR3 totals 15 residues. V lost 1 base to trimming and J lost 0 bases, with 10 bases between them. The germline V gene encodes CDR1 GTSNPN and CDR2 SVGIG (reference sequence).

This clonotype was observed a single time. The CDR3 DNA is TGTGCCAGTAGTAGGCTTAGCGGGTCGAACACCGGGGAGCTGTTTTTT. This gives the protein CASSRLSGSNTGELFF. The V gene is TRBV19, the J gene TRBJ2-2; 7 bases line up with TRBD2. CDR3 length equals 16 residues. V shed 4 bases and J 0 bases; nucleotides not matched to a gene: 5. CDR1 and CDR2 from the germline V gene are LNHDA and SQIVND (reference sequence).

V usage is TRBV18 and J usage is TRBJ2-5, with a weak D call TRBD1 (5 bases). V lost 1 base to trimming and J lost 4 bases, with 13 bases between them. Germline CDR1 is KGHSH and CDR2 is LQKENI. The CDR3 loop spans 15 amino acids. The DNA for the CDR3 is TGTGCCAGCTCACCACAGGGGCAGGTTGGAGAGACCCAGTACTTC. This encodes CASSPQGQVGETQYF.

V usage is TRBV20-1 and J usage is TRBJ2-5; D gene uncertain. The V end lost 1 base, the J end lost 7 bases, and 7 bases lay between the germline ends. CDR1 and CDR2 from the germline V gene are DFQATT and SNEGSKA (reference sequence). The CDR3 is made up of 11 amino acids. The CDR3 bases are TGCAGTGCTAGAGGCTTGGGGACCCAGTACTTC. Its translation is CSARGLGTQYF.

V and J are TRBV9 and TRBJ2-2, with 10 bases identical to TRBD2. CDR1 is SGDLS and CDR2 is YYNGEE in the germline V gene. After removal of 5 bases from V and 4 bases from J, the junction contained 11 bases not matched to a gene. This CDR3 region has 17 residues. This chain's CDR3 is CASSDSGRYRGTGELFF. In nucleotides, the CDR3 is TGTGCCAGCAGTGATAGCGGGAGGTATCGGGGCACCGGGGAGCTGTTTTTT.

This chain uses TRBV30 with TRBJ1-4; D might be TRBD1 (6 bases). Per the germline V gene, CDR1 is GTSNPN and CDR2 is SVGIG (reference sequence). The length of the CDR3 is 13 residues. V dropped 0 bases and J dropped 7 bases, with 9 bases sitting between them. DNA for the CDR3: TGTGCCTGGAGTGTTCCAGGGGCTGAAAAACTGTTTTTT. Its protein product is CAWSVPGAEKLFF.

The rearrangement links TRBV24-1 to TRBJ1-1; tentative D call: TRBD1 (6 bases). Germline V gives CDR1 KGHDR, CDR2 SFDVKD. Trimming removed 5 bases from V and 10 bases from J, with 13 bases in between. The CDR3 covers 12 residues. CDR3 sequence reads: CATSGVQGIAFF. The CDR3 nucleotides read TGTGCCACCAGTGGTGTACAGGGAATAGCTTTCTTT.

The rearrangement joins TRBV9 to TRBJ2-7; possibly TRBD1 for D (6 bases). V lost 4 bases and J 5 bases, leaving 19 bases between the germline ends. Per the germline V gene, CDR1 is SGDLS and CDR2 is YYNGEE. CDR3 length: 15 residues. CDR3 DNA sequence: TGTGCCAGCAGCCTGGCCAGGGGCCATCCCGACGAGCAGTACTTC. It specifies CASSLARGHPDEQYF.

J is TRBJ1-4 and V is TRBV29-1; D is unclear. Germline V lookup: CDR1 SQVTM, CDR2 ANQGSEA. This CDR3 is built from 13 residues. V was trimmed by 4 bases and J by 1 base, leaving 7 bases between them. The CDR3, as DNA: TGCAGCGTTGTAGGAGGAACTAATGAAAAACTGTTTTTT. This gives the protein CSVVGGTNEKLFF.

V gene TRBV5-1 combines with J gene TRBJ1-5; a weak D match, TRBD1 (6 bases). The CDR3 is 14 amino acids. In germline, CDR1 is SGHRS, CDR2 YFSETQ. V was cut by 0 bases and J by 7 bases, with 11 bases left in between. The CDR3 is CASSLEGVGQPQHF. The DNA for the CDR3 is TGCGCCAGCAGCTTGGAGGGGGTCGGACAGCCCCAGCATTTT.

The chain uses TRBV27 and TRBJ2-7; 7 bases align to TRBD1. Trimming at V came to 3 bases and at J to 6 bases, leaving 8 bases not matched to a gene. Germline V lookup: CDR1 MNHEY, CDR2 SMNVEV (reference sequence). This CDR3 has 14 amino acids. The CDR3 spells CASSFQGVSFEQYF. As DNA, the CDR3 is TGTGCCAGCAGTTTTCAGGGGGTTAGTTTCGAGCAGTACTTC.

The chain carries TRBV24-1 and TRBJ1-2; no definite D call. Germline CDR1 and CDR2: KGHDR and SFDVKD. The CDR3 length is 14 residues. Trimming cost V 0 bases and J 5 bases, with 9 bases left between them. The CDR3 DNA sequence: TGTGCCACCAGTGATTTGGGGCAGATGTATGGCTACACCTTC. Residues: CATSDLGQMYGYTF.

The chain joins TRBV5-6 to TRBJ2-1, with D possibly called TRBD1 or TRBD2 (6 bases each). Germline V gene data show CDR1 as SGHDT and CDR2 as YYEEEE. V gave up 0 bases and J gave up 9 bases, with 10 bases separating them. The CDR3 contains 13 residues. The CDR3 protein is CASSLGGGREQFF. CDR3 sequence (DNA): TGTGCCAGCAGCTTGGGAGGGGGGCGTGAGCAGTTCTTC.

The V and J genes are TRBV7-9 and TRBJ1-1; tentatively, D is TRBD1 (5 bases). This CDR3 has 16 amino acids. The V and J ends lost 4 bases and 5 bases respectively, with 20 bases between them. Germline lookup yields CDR1 SEHNR and CDR2 FQNEAQ (reference sequence). CDR3 protein: CASSSVWHARGTEAFF. The CDR3 DNA is TGTGCCAGCAGCTCCGTTTGGCACGCCCGGGGGACTGAAGCTTTCTTT.